The 7 T cell receptor beta chains presented below share a single source sample, sequenced in a study of blood T cells in healthy people across ages. Primers used in a second PCR of about 6 to 11 cycles were a sample-barcoded 5' primer and a J-beta primer mix. TCRdb passed the 5' RACE reads through MiXCR, listing each CDR3 protein once. The data hold 250,000 to 300,000 distinct CDR3 sequences, with around 29% observed a single time. The sample consisted of blood. The receptors here all came from a woman aged 70-85 years in good health.

This clonotype has just a few counts. The chain has TRBV6-5 and TRBJ2-4; D may be TRBD2 (6 bases). Germline V lookup: CDR1 MNHEY, CDR2 SVGAGI. V gave up 6 bases and J gave up 0 bases, with 12 bases separating them. This CDR3 has 15 residues. The DNA of the CDR3 is TGTGCCAGCAGCGGGGTGGGGGGAGCCAAAAACATTCAGTACTTC. Translating it yields CASSGVGGAKNIQYF.

This clonotype was counted only a few times. This chain joins TRBV25-1 and TRBJ2-6; D not resolved. Germline V gives CDR1 MGHDK, CDR2 SYGVNS. Trimming removed 3 bases from V and 0 bases from J, with 6 bases in between. CDR3 length: 15 amino acids. CDR3 sequence (DNA): TGTGCCAGCAGTGATGGCGGCTCTGGGGCCAACGTCCTGACTTTC. As protein: CASSDGGSGANVLTF.

The table lists this clonotype with a few counts. The chain combines TRBV20-1 with TRBJ2-3; a possible D gene is TRBD1 (5 bases). This CDR3 has 14 amino acids. Germline values: CDR1 DFQATT, CDR2 SNEGSKA (reference sequence). Between the trimmed V and J ends, which lost 0 bases and 4 bases, there was a span of 11 bases. The CDR3 is CSARDWEGADTQYF. The DNA for the CDR3 is TGCAGTGCTAGAGATTGGGAAGGGGCAGATACGCAGTATTTT.

This clonotype occurred a few times. The chain uses TRBV7-3 and TRBJ2-4; 7 bases fit TRBD2. Germline assignment: CDR1 SGHTA and CDR2 FQGTGA. With 3 bases clipped from V and 5 bases from J, the junction kept 10 bases outside the gene matches. CDR3 length equals 16 residues. CDR3: CASSLPLTSRENIQYF. The CDR3, as DNA: TGTGCCAGCAGCTTGCCACTGACTAGCCGAGAAAACATTCAGTACTTC.

The rearrangement uses TRBV20-1 and TRBJ2-5; D might be TRBD1 (6 bases). The J call is uncertain, as TRBJ2-1 better fits the DNA end. CDR1 DFQATT and CDR2 SNEGSKA come from the germline V gene (reference sequence). This CDR3 contains 14 residues. The DNA of the CDR3 is TGCAGTGCTAAGACAGGATTTACCCACAATGAGCAGTTCTTC. Residues: CSAKTGFTHNEQFF.

This clonotype was observed a few times. V and J are TRBV9 and TRBJ2-1; maybe TRBD2 (6 bases). Trimming removed 3 bases from V and 0 bases from J, with 10 bases in between. The CDR3 has 15 amino acids. The V gene's germline CDR1 is SGDLS and CDR2 YYNGEE. In DNA, the CDR3 is TGTGCCAGCAGCGCGGGGGTAAGCTCCTACAATGAGCAGTTCTTC. Translated, it gives CASSAGVSSYNEQFF.

A few counts support this clonotype. The chain carries TRBV5-1 and TRBJ1-2; 8 positions match TRBD1. There are 14 residues in the CDR3. The junction had 4 bases not matched to a gene; V was cut back by 1 base and J by 5 bases. CDR1 is SGHRS, CDR2 YFSETQ, per germline. CDR3 nucleotides: TGCGCCAGCAGCTTGTGGGACAGGCAGTATGGCTACACCTTC. It is translated as CASSLWDRQYGYTF.